This T cell receptor (beta chain) was profiled in a study of memory CD4+ T cells and cytomegalovirus serostatus. Whole-study context: Healthy Belgian adult donors included several CMV-positive and some 24 CMV-negative people. Study findings and constraints: Of 150 to 200 reported CMV TCRbeta sequences, just over 65 were found in memory CD4+ repertoires.

The CDR3 extends over 16 amino acids. Looked up from germline, CDR1 is SGHKS and CDR2 is YYEKEE (reference sequence). Trimming removed 3 bases from V and 0 bases from J, with 13 bases in between. This clone was found once. Its antigen remains unidentified. The sort gate was single viable CD3+CD4+CD8-CD45RO+ cells for memory CD4+ T cells. Serum IgG to CMV pp150, pp28, p38 and p52 defined serostatus. CD4+ T cells were isolated by positive magnetic selection. Libraries were prepared by immunoSEQ multiplex PCR; TCRdb keeps only in-frame clonotypes and omits some of them. The table records about 26,000 clones, under 85% of them present only once.

The TCR was taken from an adult in good health and CMV-seronegative. V is TRBV5-5 and J is TRBJ1-5, with D possibly being TRBD1 (6 bases). Input material: memory CD4+ T cells from blood. The CDR3 sequence is CASSSGHQYSNQPQHF. Here the CDR3 DNA reads TGTGCCAGCAGCTCGGGACACCAGTATAGCAATCAGCCCCAGCATTTT.